Below, 18 T cell receptor beta chains from the same sample are listed, as sequenced in a study of cytomegalovirus exposure and HLA in healthy donors. Amplification used 60 Vbeta primers and 13 Jbeta primers. Sequenced by immunoSEQ multiplex PCR; TCRdb stores in-frame clones only, minus some. The sample totals around 88,000 clones. Input material: PBMCs. Every receptor here comes from a girl aged 10 to 17 in good health and CMV-seropositive.

The J gene is TRBJ2-5, the V gene TRBV2; 8 bases are shared with TRBD1. This CDR3 is 14 amino acids long. From germline, CDR1 is SNHLY and CDR2 FYNNEI. V was clipped by 5 bases and J by 3 bases; unmatched bases: 5. CDR3 DNA: TGTGCCAGCAGTCTAAACAGGGGGAAAGAGACCCAGTACTTC. This gives the protein CASSLNRGKETQYF.

The chain has TRBV6-5 and TRBJ2-3, with D possibly TRBD2 on 7 matching bases. Germline V CDR1 and CDR2: MNHEY, SVGAGI. V was cut by 4 bases and J by 6 bases, with 14 bases left in between. The CDR3 contains 14 residues. CDR3 amino acids: CASSLGGAVDTQYF. The CDR3 DNA sequence: TGTGCCAGCAGTTTAGGGGGGGCTGTGGATACGCAGTATTTT.

The chain links TRBV6-4 to TRBJ1-1; D not certain. The CDR3 is 9 amino acids. V was cut by 7 bases and J by 11 bases, with 8 bases left in between. Germline values: CDR1 MRHNA, CDR2 SNTAGT. The CDR3 here is CASTLRAFF. As DNA, the CDR3 is TGTGCCAGCACCCTCCGGGCTTTCTTT.

In regard to this clone: One end of the junction varies from germline; a read error may be responsible. The chain links TRBV30 to TRBJ1-1; D possibly corresponds to TRBD1 (5 bases). The CDR3 contains 12 residues. The V gene's germline CDR1 is GTSNPN and CDR2 SVGIG (reference sequence). The DNA for the CDR3 is TGTGCCTGGAGCAGGGTGAACCCTGAAGCTTTCTTT. Protein: CAWSRVNPEAFF.

The CDR3 DNA sequence: TGTGCCTGGAGTCACAGCGGACGGGGAATCTATGGCTACACCTTC. Translation: CAWSHSGRGIYGYTF. The chain is built from TRBV30 and TRBJ1-2; D is unclear. CDR3 length: 15 residues. V gave up 2 bases and J gave up 4 bases, with 17 bases separating them. CDR1 GTSNPN and CDR2 SVGIG come from the germline V gene (reference sequence).

The J gene is TRBJ2-1, the V gene TRBV6-4; D remains ambiguous. The germline V gene encodes CDR1 MRHNA and CDR2 SNTAGT. The CDR3 is 16 amino acids. V was cut by 0 bases and J by 0 bases, with 9 bases left in between. CDR3 DNA sequence: TGTGCCAGCAGTGACTCGGGCAGTAGCTCCTACAATGAGCAGTTCTTC. It is translated as CASSDSGSSSYNEQFF.

The chain uses TRBV4-3 and TRBJ1-1, with TRBD1 identical over 7 bases. From germline, CDR1 is LGHNA and CDR2 YSLEER. There are 16 residues in the CDR3. The ends lost 0 bases at V and 11 bases at J; junction bases unmatched: 15. This CDR3 reads CASSQDRQGAPKVAFF. Written as DNA, the CDR3 is TGCGCCAGCAGCCAAGATAGACAGGGAGCGCCAAAAGTGGCTTTCTTT.

The rearrangement links TRBV7-9 to TRBJ1-4; 7 bases map to TRBD1. This CDR3 has 14 amino acids. Per the germline V gene, CDR1 is SEHNR and CDR2 is FQNEAQ (reference sequence). V lost 5 bases and J lost 5; bases outside the gene matches: 5. CDR3 residues: CASSTGTDNEKLFF. The CDR3 nucleotides read TGTGCCAGCAGCACCGGGACAGACAATGAAAAACTGTTTTTT.

The chain employs TRBV10-3 and TRBJ2-3; D possibly corresponds to TRBD1 (5 bases). Germline CDR1 is ENHRY and CDR2 is SYGVKD. The CDR3 consists of 15 residues. V lost 4 bases to trimming and J lost 3 bases, with 14 bases between them. The CDR3 loop is CAISGSGIRTDTQYF. The DNA for the CDR3 is TGTGCCATCAGTGGATCAGGGATTAGGACAGATACGCAGTATTTT.

This chain uses TRBV15 with TRBJ2-1; D might be TRBD2 (6 bases). Germline V lookup: CDR1 LNHNV, CDR2 YYDKDF (reference sequence). The CDR3 totals 15 residues. Deletions cut 1 base from V and 2 bases from J, with 9 bases between. The CDR3 here is CATSRVAGPYNEQFF. DNA of the CDR3: TGTGCCACCAGCAGAGTTGCGGGGCCCTACAATGAGCAGTTCTTC.

The genes are TRBV18 and TRBJ1-1; D is undetermined. The CDR3 runs to 16 residues. From germline, CDR1 is KGHSH and CDR2 LQKENI. The V end lost 3 bases, the J end lost 4 bases, and 18 bases lay between the germline ends. CDR3 coding DNA: TGTGCCAGCTCACCCCTGGGAGGGTCGTACGGCACTGAAGCTTTCTTT. Translated, it gives CASSPLGGSYGTEAFF.

To note about this clone: Distinct nucleotide sequences in the sample also encode this CDR3. The chain combines TRBV7-9 with TRBJ1-1; D ambiguous. The CDR3 sequence is 12 residues long. Germline lookup yields CDR1 SEHNR and CDR2 FQNEAQ (reference sequence). V lost 1 base and J lost 5, with 5 bases in between. The CDR3 DNA reads as TGTGCCAGCAGCTTAGGTCTTACTGAAGCTTTCTTT. Translation: CASSLGLTEAFF.

This sequence joins TRBV5-8 and TRBJ1-3; unclear D gene. The V gene lost 4 bases and the J gene lost 1 base, with 9 bases spanning the gap. This CDR3 has 14 residues. Germline CDR1 SGHTS, CDR2 YDEGEE. CDR3 loop: CASSPNWSGNTIYF. The DNA for the CDR3 is TGTGCCAGCAGCCCGAACTGGTCTGGAAACACCATATATTTT.

The chain uses TRBV30 and TRBJ1-2, with D possibly being TRBD1 (6 bases). Per germline, CDR1 GTSNPN and CDR2 SVGIG (reference sequence). This CDR3 spans 11 amino acids. V lost 2 bases and J 5 bases, leaving 6 bases between the germline ends. CDR3 loop: CAWSTGYGYTF. The CDR3 DNA sequence: TGTGCCTGGAGTACAGGGTATGGCTACACCTTC.

This chain connects TRBV7-2 to TRBJ2-3; 9 bases match TRBD2. Germline loops: CDR1 SGHTA, CDR2 FQGNSA. V lost 4 bases to trimming and J lost 1 base; unmatched junction nucleotides: 3. This CDR3 spans 15 amino acids. The CDR3 protein is CASSSGTSRTDTQYF. The CDR3 DNA reads as TGTGCCAGCAGCTCAGGGACTAGCCGCACAGATACGCAGTATTTT.

V gene TRBV29-1 combines with J gene TRBJ1-2, with D tentatively TRBD1 (6 bases). Germline V gene data show CDR1 as SQVTM and CDR2 as ANQGSEA. CDR3 size: 12 residues. V lost 5 bases to trimming and J lost 5 bases, with 12 bases between them. Here the CDR3 DNA reads TGCAGCGTTCCGGACAGTCTTTATGGCTACACCTTC. Translating gives CSVPDSLYGYTF.

This chain links TRBV5-6 with TRBJ2-3; TRBD2 matches 12 bases. The CDR3 contains 15 residues. The germline gives CDR1 SGHDT, CDR2 YYEEEE. Trimming cost V 3 bases and J 5 bases; bases outside gene matches: 4. The CDR3, as DNA: TGTGCCAGCAGCTGGACTAGCGGGGAGGTAGATACGCAGTATTTT. The encoded protein is CASSWTSGEVDTQYF.

The chain recombines TRBV7-3 with TRBJ2-5; 7 nucleotides match TRBD2. Germline CDR1 and CDR2: SGHTA and FQGTGA. The J segment lost 2 bases and the V segment lost 5 bases, leaving 8 bases of the junction unmatched. The CDR3 has 15 residues. DNA for the CDR3: TGTGCCAGCAGCGCGGAGGGTAGCGGGCAAGAGACCCAGTACTTC. Translated, it gives CASSAEGSGQETQYF.